The clone carrying this TCR beta chain was picked up many times. This record belongs to a study of T cells in Graves' hyperthyroidism and ophthalmopathy. Template material for amplifying TCR beta CDR3 regions consisted of RNA transcripts. The HTBI set primed first-round TCR CDR3 RT-PCR. In TCRdb, the multiplex PCR reads were re-called with MiXCR into one record per CDR3 protein. This sample carries some 200,000 distinct CDR3 sequences, 15% to 20% of them seen once, and the ten largest clones take approximately 50%. Trimming took 3 bases from V and 2 from J, leaving 5 bases between them. In germline, CDR1 is DFQATT, CDR2 SNEGSKA (reference sequence). The CDR3 runs to 12 residues.

The origin of this receptor is a man aged 50 to 60 with Graves' hyperthyroidism. The chain joins TRBV20-1 to TRBJ1-5; no definite D call. The sequencing input was blood. CDR3: CSASWRNQPQHF. CDR3 sequence (DNA): TGCAGTGCTAGTTGGCGCAATCAGCCCCAGCATTTT.